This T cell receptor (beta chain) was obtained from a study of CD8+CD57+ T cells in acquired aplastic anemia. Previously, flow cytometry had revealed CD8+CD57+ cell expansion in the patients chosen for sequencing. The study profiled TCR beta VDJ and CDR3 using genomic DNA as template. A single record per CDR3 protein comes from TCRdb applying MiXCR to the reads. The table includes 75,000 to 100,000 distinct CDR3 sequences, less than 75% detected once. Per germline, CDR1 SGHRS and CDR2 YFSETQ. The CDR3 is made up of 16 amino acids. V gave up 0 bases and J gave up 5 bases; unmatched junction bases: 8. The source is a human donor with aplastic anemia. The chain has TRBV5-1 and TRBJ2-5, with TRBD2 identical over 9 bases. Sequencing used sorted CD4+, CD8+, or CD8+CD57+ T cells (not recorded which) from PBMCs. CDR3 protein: CASSLARPAGGETQYF. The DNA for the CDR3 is TGCGCCAGCAGCTTGGCCCGTCCAGCGGGAGGCGAGACCCAGTACTTC.